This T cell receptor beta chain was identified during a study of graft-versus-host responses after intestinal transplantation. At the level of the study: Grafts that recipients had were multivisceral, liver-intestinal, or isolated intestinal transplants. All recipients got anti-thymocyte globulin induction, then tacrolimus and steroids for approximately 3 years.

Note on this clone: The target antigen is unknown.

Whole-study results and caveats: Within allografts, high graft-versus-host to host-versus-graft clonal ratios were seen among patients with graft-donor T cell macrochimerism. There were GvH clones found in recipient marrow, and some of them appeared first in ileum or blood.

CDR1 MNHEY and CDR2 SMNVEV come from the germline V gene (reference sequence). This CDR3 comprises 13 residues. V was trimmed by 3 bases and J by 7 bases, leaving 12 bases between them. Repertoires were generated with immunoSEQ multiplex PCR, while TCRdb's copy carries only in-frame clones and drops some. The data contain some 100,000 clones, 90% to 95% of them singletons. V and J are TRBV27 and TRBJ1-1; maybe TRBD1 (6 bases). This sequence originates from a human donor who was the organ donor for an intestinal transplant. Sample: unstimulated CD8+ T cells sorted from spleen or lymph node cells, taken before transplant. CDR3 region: CASSFEGGYEAFF. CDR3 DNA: TGTGCCAGCAGTTTCGAGGGGGGGTATGAAGCTTTCTTT.